These 27 T cell receptor beta chains were sequenced from one sample in a study of blood T cell repertoires in COVID-19. Sequenced by immunoSEQ multiplex PCR; TCRdb stores in-frame clones only, minus some. Among some 200,000 clones listed, 85% to 90% were seen once. Sample: peripheral blood. The receptors come from a woman aged 45-65 years with acute or convalescent COVID-19.

V is TRBV6-5 and J is TRBJ2-1, with D unresolved. V lost 4 bases and J 3 bases, leaving 13 bases between the germline ends. Germline CDR1 reads MNHEY; CDR2 reads SVGAGI. The CDR3 sequence is 15 residues long. This chain's CDR3 is CASSLTRSFYNEQFF. CDR3 sequence (DNA): TGTGCCAGCAGTTTAACACGCAGTTTCTACAATGAGCAGTTCTTC.

The chain combines TRBV6-2 or TRBV6-3 with TRBJ1-2; 7 bases are shared with TRBD1. V was clipped by 5 bases and J by 11 bases; unmatched bases: 11. There are 13 residues in the CDR3. The germline V gene has CDR1 MNHEY and CDR2 SVGEGT. The CDR3 DNA follows: TGTGCCAGCAGTACGACCCTTCGACAGGGATACACCTTC. Protein product: CASSTTLRQGYTF.

The chain links TRBV30 to TRBJ2-3; D gene ambiguous. The CDR3 sequence is 12 residues long. Trimming took 3 bases from V and 2 from J, leaving 6 bases between them. CDR1 is GTSNPN and CDR2 is SVGIG in the germline V gene (reference sequence). CDR3 in DNA: TGTGCCTGGAGAGACAACACAGATACGCAGTATTTT. It codes for CAWRDNTDTQYF.

The CDR3 DNA follows: TGCGCCAGCAGCCCCGGGGCGGGGGGGGACTACAATGAGCAGTTCTTC. Its translation: CASSPGAGGDYNEQFF. J is TRBJ2-1 and V is TRBV4-3; 9 nucleotides agree with TRBD2. The CDR3 loop spans 16 amino acids. From germline, CDR1 is LGHNA and CDR2 YSLEER. Trimming took 4 bases from V and 3 from J; bases not matched to a gene: 7.

This sequence joins TRBV11-2 and TRBJ2-7; 8 bases map to TRBD1. The CDR3 spans 15 residues. The ends lost 4 bases at V and 3 bases at J; junction bases unmatched: 8. Germline V gene lookup returns CDR1 SGHAT and CDR2 FQNNGV. The CDR3 loop is CASSSGQASYYEQYF. CDR3 nucleotide sequence: TGTGCCAGCAGCTCGGGACAGGCTTCCTACTACGAGCAGTACTTC.

This clone was observed a single time. The rearrangement links TRBV10-3 to TRBJ2-1; D ambiguous. Germline lookup yields CDR1 ENHRY and CDR2 SYGVKD. The CDR3 runs to 15 residues. V dropped 0 bases and J dropped 4 bases, with 10 bases sitting between them. CDR3 in amino acids: CAISESGRTYNEQFF. Here the CDR3 DNA reads TGTGCCATCAGTGAGTCGGGCAGAACTTACAATGAGCAGTTCTTC.

The V gene is TRBV11-3, the J gene TRBJ2-3; the D gene is possibly TRBD2 (6 bases). The CDR3 is 15 amino acids. Trimming took 0 bases from V and 1 from J, leaving 8 bases between them. CDR1 and CDR2 from the germline V gene are SGHNT and YENEEA. The CDR3 sequence: CASSLEGGGTDTQYF. CDR3 sequence (DNA): TGTGCCAGCAGCTTAGAAGGCGGGGGCACAGATACGCAGTATTTT.

The chain employs TRBV3-1 (or the pseudogene TRBV3-2) and TRBJ2-3, with D possibly TRBD2 on 6 matching bases. V shed 4 bases and J shed 0 bases, with 20 bases lying between them. This CDR3 has 18 amino acids. Germline V gene data show CDR1 as LGHDT and CDR2 as YNNKEL (reference sequence). CDR3 loop: CASSPLLGVAVSTDTQYF. CDR3 DNA sequence: TGTGCCAGCAGCCCACTCTTAGGGGTAGCGGTTAGCACAGATACGCAGTATTTT.

The genes are TRBV5-3 and TRBJ1-5, with D possibly being TRBD1 (5 bases). TRBV5-3 is noted as an ORF with a role that remains uncertain. Trimming cost V 4 bases and J 1 base, with 15 bases left between them. This CDR3 is built from 16 residues. The CDR3 DNA is TGTGCCAGAAGCATCTATGGGAGGGGCAGCAATCAGCCCCAGCATTTT. Amino acid sequence: CARSIYGRGSNQPQHF.

The V and J genes are TRBV6-4 and TRBJ2-3; 10 bases are a match to TRBD2. This CDR3 is 18 amino acids long. Germline V CDR1 and CDR2: MRHNA, SNTAGT. V trimming: 6 bases; J trimming: 2 bases; junction bases outside the gene matches: 14. The CDR3 protein is CASSLLPQRGGSTDTQYF. The CDR3 coding sequence is TGTGCCAGCAGCCTCCTCCCTCAGCGGGGGGGTTCCACAGATACGCAGTATTTT.

The chain employs TRBV7-2 and TRBJ1-2; D is undetermined. Between the trimmed V and J ends, which lost 3 bases and 4 bases, there was a span of 12 bases. Germline assignment: CDR1 SGHTA and CDR2 FQGNSA. The length of the CDR3 is 14 residues. The CDR3 nucleotides read TGTGCCAGCAGCTTCCCAGGAACTGTCTATGGCTACACCTTC. It codes for CASSFPGTVYGYTF.

J is TRBJ1-2 and V is TRBV3-1 (or the pseudogene TRBV3-2); a possible D gene is TRBD1 (5 bases). V lost 0 bases to trimming and J lost 4 bases, with 18 bases between them. The CDR3 is made up of 17 amino acids. Germline CDR1 and CDR2: LGHDT and YNNKEL (reference sequence). DNA for the CDR3: TGTGCCAGCAGCCAAGATTTTTGGGACGGGGGTATCTATGGCTACACCTTC. Its protein is CASSQDFWDGGIYGYTF.

The V and J genes are TRBV6-5 and TRBJ2-1, with 11 bases lining up with TRBD2. This CDR3 comprises 15 residues. The germline V gene has CDR1 MNHEY and CDR2 SVGAGI. With 2 bases clipped from V and 9 bases from J, the junction kept 6 bases outside the gene matches. The CDR3 loop reads CASSYQSSGGTEQFF. In DNA, the CDR3 is TGTGCCAGCAGTTACCAGTCTAGCGGGGGGACTGAGCAGTTCTTC.

The rearrangement links TRBV7-2 to TRBJ1-3, with D unresolved. Germline V gives CDR1 SGHTA, CDR2 FQGNSA. The CDR3 consists of 15 residues. V dropped 1 base and J dropped 0 bases, with 7 bases sitting between them. The CDR3 DNA follows: TGTGCCAGCAGCTTAGTGTCAGACTCTGGAAACACCATATATTTT. Translated, it gives CASSLVSDSGNTIYF.

The sample holds one count of this clone. The chain is built from TRBV4-3 and TRBJ1-2; no firm D call. Germline CDR1 LGHNA, CDR2 YSLEER. The CDR3 is 16 amino acids. Deletions cut 0 bases from V and 4 bases from J, with 15 bases between. CDR3 DNA sequence: TGCGCCAGCAGCCAAGATAGAGACTTCATTACCTATGGCTACACCTTC. Protein product: CASSQDRDFITYGYTF.

This clone has only one observation. The chain uses TRBV4-3 and TRBJ2-1, with 8 bases matching TRBD2. The V segment lost 5 bases and the J segment 10 bases; nucleotides outside the gene matches: 16. The CDR3 extends over 16 amino acids. Germline CDR1 is LGHNA and CDR2 is YSLEER. The CDR3 DNA is TGCGCCAGCAGCTGGGGAGGTAGCGGGGTAGGAGAGGAGCAGTTCTTC. It translates to CASSWGGSGVGEEQFF.

The chain employs TRBV7-6 and TRBJ2-3; D call uncertain. Germline CDR1 is SGHVS and CDR2 is FNYEAQ. Trimming cost V 1 base and J 1 base, with 9 bases left between them. The CDR3 covers 15 residues. The CDR3: CASSLGRSGTDTQYF. The CDR3 DNA is TGTGCCAGCAGCTTAGGGCGGTCGGGCACAGATACGCAGTATTTT.

The rearrangement uses TRBV9 and TRBJ2-1; TRBD1 aligns across 10 bases. This CDR3 has 13 residues. Germline V gene sequence: CDR1 SGDLS, CDR2 YYNGEE. V shed 4 bases and J 7 bases; nucleotides not matched to a gene: 2. The CDR3 nucleotides read TGTGCCAGCAGCTCGGGACAGGGGAATGAGCAGTTCTTC. The encoded protein is CASSSGQGNEQFF. The whole variable domain, remainder taken from reference TRBV9 and TRBJ2-1, is DSGVTQTPKHLITATGQRVTLRCSPRSGDLSVYWYQQSLDQGLQFLIQYYNGEERAKGNILERFSAQQFPDLHSELNLSSLELGDSALYFCASSSGQGNEQFFGPGTRLTVL.

This chain connects TRBV6-2 or TRBV6-3 to TRBJ1-2; 8 bases line up with TRBD1. This CDR3 region has 13 residues. Germline V lookup: CDR1 MNHEY, CDR2 SVGEGT. Losses at the gene ends were 5 bases for V and 3 bases for J; bases not matched to a gene: 2. The CDR3: CASSRDRYYGYTF. The CDR3 nucleotides are TGTGCCAGCAGTCGGGACAGGTACTATGGCTACACCTTC.

The CDR3 DNA reads as TGTGCCAGCTCACTGGTTGGGCGGGATCAGCCCCAGCATTTT. The encoded protein is CASSLVGRDQPQHF. This chain joins TRBV18 and TRBJ1-5; D gene unclear. The CDR3 consists of 14 residues. The germline V and J ends were trimmed by 4 bases and 5 bases, with 12 bases remaining between them. Per germline, CDR1 KGHSH and CDR2 LQKENI.

The V call is TRBV6-6, the J call TRBJ2-2; 7 positions match TRBD1. The length of the CDR3 is 14 residues. V was pared by 3 bases and J by 5 bases, with 3 bases of the junction left unmatched. Germline-derived CDR1 and CDR2 are MNHNY and SVGAGI (reference sequence). The DNA of the CDR3 is TGTGCCAGCAGTTATAGGGGGCAGACCGGGGAGCTGTTTTTT. Its translation is CASSYRGQTGELFF.

This sequence joins TRBV7-2 and TRBJ2-2, with TRBD2 identical over 7 bases. Germline CDR1 is SGHTA and CDR2 is FQGNSA. This CDR3 has 16 residues. The V segment lost 4 bases and the J segment 5 bases; nucleotides outside the gene matches: 10. This chain's CDR3 is CASSSLGGVWTGELFF. CDR3 sequence (DNA): TGTGCCAGCAGCTCCCTTGGGGGGGTTTGGACCGGGGAGCTGTTTTTT.

This CDR3 reads CASSPQGGSGGVSTDTQYF. CDR3 coding DNA: TGTGCCAGTAGTCCACAGGGCGGTAGCGGGGGAGTAAGCACAGATACGCAGTATTTT. The chain recombines TRBV19 with TRBJ2-3; TRBD2 agrees at 9 bases. CDR3 length: 19 amino acids. V was clipped by 5 bases and J by 0 bases; unmatched bases: 15. Germline lookup yields CDR1 LNHDA and CDR2 SQIVND (reference sequence). The whole variable domain, filled in from reference TRBV19 and TRBJ2-3, reads DGGITQSPKYLFRKEGQNVTLSCEQNLNHDAMYWYRQDPGQGLRLIYYSQIVNDFQKGDIAEGYSVSREKKESFPLTVTSAQKNPTAFYLCASSPQGGSGGVSTDTQYFGPGTRLTVL.

This clone occurred a few times. The J gene is TRBJ1-2, the V gene TRBV6-2 or TRBV6-3; no reliable D call. In germline, CDR1 is MNHEY, CDR2 SVGEGT. This CDR3 is built from 12 residues. Trimming took 2 bases from V and 8 from J, leaving 9 bases between them. The CDR3, as DNA: TGTGCCAGCAGTTACGCGGCGTTAGGCTACACCTTC. Translating it yields CASSYAALGYTF.

This clone was detected only once. This rearrangement joins TRBV10-3 to TRBJ2-1; 8 nucleotides match TRBD2. There are 15 residues in the CDR3. CDR1 is ENHRY and CDR2 is SYGVKD in the germline V gene. The V segment lost 5 bases and the J segment 12 bases; nucleotides outside the gene matches: 15. The CDR3 DNA reads as TGTGCCATCAGTCACGGGGGGGCCGATTCATTTGGGCAGTTCTTC. Residues: CAISHGGADSFGQFF.

The chain links TRBV7-3 to TRBJ2-3; 11 nucleotides match TRBD1. The CDR3 contains 16 residues. The V and J ends lost 5 bases and 4 bases, in that order; junction bases with no gene match: 8. Germline CDR1 and CDR2: SGHTA and FQGTGA. CDR3 residues: CASSRRVGQGADTQYF. CDR3 bases: TGTGCCAGCAGCCGGAGAGTGGGACAGGGGGCAGATACGCAGTATTTT.

The chain has TRBV9 and TRBJ2-7; 7 bases map to TRBD2. The trim removed 0 bases at V and 3 bases at J, leaving 0 bases unmatched. Germline CDR1 SGDLS, CDR2 YYNGEE. This CDR3 has 13 amino acids. CDR3 in amino acids: CASSVGGSYEQYF. DNA of the CDR3: TGTGCCAGCAGCGTAGGCGGGAGCTACGAGCAGTACTTC.